These T cell receptor beta chains were read from a single sample in a study of T-cell reconstitution after alpha-beta-depleted transplantation in children. From the PCR reads, TCRdb called clonotypes with MiXCR, one entry per CDR3 protein. The data contain about 500,000 distinct CDR3 sequences, about an eighth of them seen just once; the ten biggest clones take up less than 15%. This sample comprised PBMCs, mostly from graft donor cells, obtained 180 days after TCRalphabeta/CD19-depleted stem cell transplant. These receptors were collected from a female patient aged 2 to 10 who had a stem cell transplant for aplastic anemia, so the T cells may come from the graft donor. Both conserved end residues are part of each CDR3. The D gene is left open where the match is weak. The size entry is marked missing in some rows and otherwise reads once, few, many or a size class.

J gene: TRBJ1-4
clone size: -
D gene: -
V gene: TRBV27
CDR3 DNA: TGTGCCAGCAGTTTAGGTCGGGGGCGCGGTGAAAAACTGTTTTTT
CDR3 protein: CASSLGRGRGEKLFF

J gene: TRBJ2-7
clone size: few
D gene: TRBD2
V gene: TRBV7-8
CDR3 DNA: TGTGCCAGCAGCCCAACGGGGGGACGGTCCTACGAGCAGTACTTC
CDR3 protein: CASSPTGGRSYEQYF

J gene: TRBJ1-2
clone size: -
D gene: -
V gene: TRBV14
CDR3 DNA: TGTGCCAGCAGCCCCCTCGGGGGTAATTTTGGCTACACCTTC
CDR3 protein: CASSPLGGNFGYTF

J gene: TRBJ2-7
clone size: -
D gene: -
V gene: TRBV15
CDR3 DNA: TGTGCCACCAGCAGAGAAAGGACCGACCCCTACGAGCAGTACTTC
CDR3 protein: CATSRERTDPYEQYF

J gene: TRBJ2-5
clone size: few
D gene: -
V gene: TRBV12-5
CDR3 DNA: TGTGCTAGTGCCGCCCTTCCCCAAGAGACCCAGTACTTC
CDR3 protein: CASAALPQETQYF

J gene: TRBJ2-7
clone size: -
D gene: TRBD2
V gene: TRBV7-2
CDR3 DNA: TGTGCCAGCAGCTTAGCCCTAGCGGTGATCTCCTACGAGCAGTACTTC
CDR3 protein: CASSLALAVISYEQYF

J gene: TRBJ2-3
clone size: -
D gene: TRBD1
V gene: TRBV12-3/TRBV12-4
CDR3 DNA: TGTGCCAGCACTAACATGACAGGGGTCCTGCTCACAGATACGCAGTATTTT
CDR3 protein: CASTNMTGVLLTDTQYF

J gene: TRBJ2-2
clone size: -
D gene: TRBD2
V gene: TRBV7-2
CDR3 DNA: TGTGCCAGCAGCTTAGCCAGACTAGCGACAACCGGGGAGCTGTTTTTT
CDR3 protein: CASSLARLATTGELFF

J gene: TRBJ1-1
clone size: few
D gene: -
V gene: TRBV29-1
CDR3 DNA: TGCAGCGTTGAAAGTCGGACGATCACTGAAGCTTTCTTT
CDR3 protein: CSVESRTITEAFF

J gene: TRBJ2-7
clone size: few
D gene: -
V gene: TRBV4-2
CDR3 DNA: TGTGCCAGCAGCCAAGGGCGGGTCTCCTACGAGCAGTACTTC
CDR3 protein: CASSQGRVSYEQYF

J gene: TRBJ2-5
clone size: few
D gene: -
V gene: TRBV25-1
CDR3 DNA: TGTGCCAGCAGTGAATGGGGCAGGGGAGGGGAGACCCAGTACTTC
CDR3 protein: CASSEWGRGGETQYF

J gene: TRBJ2-2
clone size: -
D gene: -
V gene: TRBV6-1
CDR3 DNA: TGTGCCACCATGGCTGGGCGTTCCGGGGAGCTGTTTTTT
CDR3 protein: CATMAGRSGELFF

J gene: TRBJ1-1
clone size: -
D gene: -
V gene: TRBV20-1
CDR3 DNA: TGCAGTGCTAGAGAAAGTATAGTAGGCGCTGAAGCTTTCTTT
CDR3 protein: CSARESIVGAEAFF

J gene: TRBJ2-1
clone size: -
D gene: TRBD2
V gene: TRBV12-3/TRBV12-4
CDR3 DNA: TGTGCCAGCAGACCTAGCGGGAGATCTCACAATGAGCAGTTCTTC
CDR3 protein: CASRPSGRSHNEQFF

J gene: TRBJ1-1
clone size: few
D gene: -
V gene: TRBV27
CDR3 DNA: TGTGCCAGCAGGCCTCTACAGGGGAACACTGAAGCTTTCTTT
CDR3 protein: CASRPLQGNTEAFF

J gene: TRBJ2-2
clone size: few
D gene: -
V gene: TRBV6-6
CDR3 DNA: TGTGCCAGCGGTGGGGCCGGGGAGCTGTTTTTT
CDR3 protein: CASGGAGELFF

J gene: TRBJ1-2
clone size: few
D gene: -
V gene: TRBV29-1
CDR3 DNA: TGCAGCGTTGCAGCCTTGAACTATGGCTACACCTTC
CDR3 protein: CSVAALNYGYTF

J gene: TRBJ1-5
clone size: -
D gene: -
V gene: TRBV19
CDR3 DNA: TGTGTTTCCGGGAGTCCCTACAATCAGCCCCAGCATTTT
CDR3 protein: CVSGSPYNQPQHF

J gene: TRBJ1-4
clone size: few
D gene: -
V gene: TRBV28
CDR3 DNA: TGTGCCAGCAGTTTGGATTCCTTCCGGGACGGCAATGAAAAACTGTTTTTT
CDR3 protein: CASSLDSFRDGNEKLFF

J gene: TRBJ2-5
clone size: many
D gene: -
V gene: TRBV10-3
CDR3 DNA: TGTGCCATCAGTCCGGGGCAAGAGACCCAGTACTTC
CDR3 protein: CAISPGQETQYF

J gene: TRBJ2-1
clone size: few
D gene: TRBD2
V gene: TRBV7-3
CDR3 DNA: TGTGCCAGCAGCTCGATTAACCGGAGACTAGCGGGAGGGCCCAGTGAGCAGTTCTTC
CDR3 protein: CASSSINRRLAGGPSEQFF

J gene: TRBJ1-5
clone size: many
D gene: -
V gene: TRBV20-1
CDR3 DNA: TGCAGTGCTTACCGGGACGCCCTAGCGGGTCAGCCCCAGCATTTT
CDR3 protein: CSAYRDALAGQPQHF

J gene: TRBJ2-1
clone size: -
D gene: TRBD2
V gene: TRBV4-1
CDR3 DNA: TGCGCCAGCAGCCAAGCGCACCTAGCGGAACAAGGTGCTGAGCAGTTCTTC
CDR3 protein: CASSQAHLAEQGAEQFF

J gene: TRBJ2-2
clone size: -
D gene: TRBD1
V gene: TRBV2
CDR3 DNA: TGTGCCAGCACCTGGACAGGGGTAGGCGGGGAGCTGTTTTTT
CDR3 protein: CASTWTGVGGELFF

J gene: TRBJ2-3
clone size: few
D gene: TRBD1
V gene: TRBV18
CDR3 DNA: TGTGCCAGCTCCCCGGCGGGACAGGTTAGCACAGATACGCAGTATTTT
CDR3 protein: CASSPAGQVSTDTQYF

J gene: TRBJ2-1
clone size: few
D gene: -
V gene: TRBV5-1
CDR3 DNA: TGCGCCAGCAGTATGGGAGGCTACAATGAGCAGTTCTTC
CDR3 protein: CASSMGGYNEQFF

J gene: TRBJ2-1
clone size: -
D gene: TRBD2
V gene: TRBV5-6
CDR3 DNA: TGTGCCAGCAGCCAAGCGGGAGGGCCGAACAATGAGCAGTTCTTC
CDR3 protein: CASSQAGGPNNEQFF

J gene: TRBJ1-1
clone size: many
D gene: -
V gene: TRBV7-9
CDR3 DNA: TGTGCCAGCAGCGAGGTAGGGCCTGAAGCTTTCTTT
CDR3 protein: CASSEVGPEAFF

J gene: TRBJ1-2
clone size: -
D gene: -
V gene: TRBV12-3/TRBV12-4
CDR3 DNA: TGTGCCAGCAGCACCCCAGGGAGGGCCGAGGGCTACACCTTC
CDR3 protein: CASSTPGRAEGYTF

J gene: TRBJ2-5
clone size: few
D gene: -
V gene: TRBV15
CDR3 DNA: TGTGCCACCAGCTGGGGAAAAGAGACCCAGTACTTC
CDR3 protein: CATSWGKETQYF

J gene: TRBJ2-1
clone size: -
D gene: -
V gene: TRBV12-5
CDR3 DNA: TGTGCTAGTGGTTTGGTCCCTAGGGAGCACAATGAGCAGTTCTTC
CDR3 protein: CASGLVPREHNEQFF

J gene: TRBJ2-1
clone size: few
D gene: TRBD2
V gene: TRBV19
CDR3 DNA: TGTGCCAGTAGTATTGTAGCGGGAGGGCGGCAGGAGTTCTTC
CDR3 protein: CASSIVAGGRQEFF

J gene: TRBJ1-1
clone size: -
D gene: TRBD1
V gene: TRBV29-1
CDR3 DNA: TGCAGCACACCGAACAGGGGCAACACTGAAGCTTTCTTT
CDR3 protein: CSTPNRGNTEAFF

J gene: TRBJ1-6
clone size: few
D gene: TRBD1
V gene: TRBV11-2
CDR3 DNA: TGTGCCAGCAGCTGGCCTCGGGACAGGAGGCTCTATAATTCACCCCTCCACTTT
CDR3 protein: CASSWPRDRRLYNSPLHF

J gene: TRBJ2-1
clone size: once
D gene: TRBD2
V gene: TRBV20-1
CDR3 DNA: TGCAGTGCTAGAGATCCTAGCGGGCTAGGAGATGAGCAGTTCTTC
CDR3 protein: CSARDPSGLGDEQFF

J gene: TRBJ2-1
clone size: -
D gene: -
V gene: TRBV29-1
CDR3 DNA: TGCAGCGTTCTCTTAGGGGCTTGGGTCTACAATGAGCAGTTCTTC
CDR3 protein: CSVLLGAWVYNEQFF

J gene: TRBJ2-3
clone size: few
D gene: -
V gene: TRBV7-2
CDR3 DNA: TGTGCCAGCAGCTTATTAGGGCACTGGATGAGCACAGATACGCAGTATTTT
CDR3 protein: CASSLLGHWMSTDTQYF

J gene: TRBJ2-1
clone size: -
D gene: -
V gene: TRBV11-3
CDR3 DNA: TGTGCCAGCAGCCCAGAGGGGAACTCCTACAATGAGCAGTTCTTC
CDR3 protein: CASSPEGNSYNEQFF

J gene: TRBJ2-1
clone size: -
D gene: -
V gene: TRBV15
CDR3 DNA: TGTGCCACCAAAGCGCGGAGCTCCTACAATGAGCAGTTCTTC
CDR3 protein: CATKARSSYNEQFF

J gene: TRBJ2-7
clone size: -
D gene: -
V gene: TRBV4-2
CDR3 DNA: TGTGCCAGCAGCCAAGACGGCGCCCACGAGCAGTACTTC
CDR3 protein: CASSQDGAHEQYF

J gene: TRBJ2-7
clone size: many
D gene: TRBD1
V gene: TRBV5-5
CDR3 DNA: TGTGCCAGCAGCCCACAGGGGACCTACTCCTACGAGCAGTACTTC
CDR3 protein: CASSPQGTYSYEQYF

J gene: TRBJ2-6
clone size: -
D gene: -
V gene: TRBV29-1
CDR3 DNA: TGCAGCGTTTCAGACCGACCATCTGGGGCCAACGTCCTGACTTTC
CDR3 protein: CSVSDRPSGANVLTF

J gene: TRBJ2-1
clone size: few
D gene: -
V gene: TRBV28
CDR3 DNA: TGTGCCAGCAGCACATGGAATGAGCAGTTCTTC
CDR3 protein: CASSTWNEQFF

J gene: TRBJ1-2
clone size: many
D gene: -
V gene: TRBV5-5
CDR3 DNA: TGTGCCAGCAGCTCCGAACCGATACTTAACTATGGCTACACCTTC
CDR3 protein: CASSSEPILNYGYTF

J gene: TRBJ1-6
clone size: few
D gene: -
V gene: TRBV15
CDR3 DNA: TGTGCCACCAGCCGGACTGAGGGCGGTGGTTCACCCCTCCACTTT
CDR3 protein: CATSRTEGGGSPLHF

J gene: TRBJ2-7
clone size: -
D gene: -
V gene: TRBV4-3
CDR3 DNA: TGCGCCAGCAGTGTCGGGGAATCTCACTCCTACGAGCAGTACTTC
CDR3 protein: CASSVGESHSYEQYF

J gene: TRBJ2-1
clone size: many
D gene: -
V gene: TRBV10-3
CDR3 DNA: TGTGCCATCAGTGAGCAGGGGATTTCGGGCAATGAGCAGTTCTTC
CDR3 protein: CAISEQGISGNEQFF

J gene: TRBJ2-7
clone size: -
D gene: TRBD2
V gene: TRBV7-2
CDR3 DNA: TGTGCCAGCAGCTCTGGACTAGCCCGGTACGAGCAGTACTTC
CDR3 protein: CASSSGLARYEQYF

J gene: TRBJ2-2
clone size: -
D gene: TRBD2
V gene: TRBV20-1
CDR3 DNA: TGCAGTGCGGTAGGACTAGCAAACACCGGGGAGCTGTTTTTT
CDR3 protein: CSAVGLANTGELFF

J gene: TRBJ2-1
clone size: -
D gene: TRBD2
V gene: TRBV11-2
CDR3 DNA: TGTGCCAGCAGCCGAGCTCCTCGGCGGGAGGGCCCAGGGGAGCAGTTCTTC
CDR3 protein: CASSRAPRREGPGEQFF

J gene: TRBJ1-2
clone size: -
D gene: TRBD1
V gene: TRBV29-1
CDR3 DNA: TGCAGCGTAGCTGGGACAGAGCCTCCTAACTATGGCTACACCTTC
CDR3 protein: CSVAGTEPPNYGYTF

J gene: TRBJ1-6
clone size: -
D gene: -
V gene: TRBV12-3/TRBV12-4
CDR3 DNA: TGTGCCAGCACCCACCCCAATTCACCCCTCCACTTT
CDR3 protein: CASTHPNSPLHF

J gene: TRBJ2-3
clone size: -
D gene: -
V gene: TRBV28
CDR3 DNA: TGTGCCAGCACCACCGGAGGAGCGAGCACAGATACGCAGTATTTT
CDR3 protein: CASTTGGASTDTQYF

J gene: TRBJ2-1
clone size: -
D gene: TRBD2
V gene: TRBV5-5
CDR3 DNA: TGTGCCAGCAGCATAGCAAGACTAGCGCGGTACAATGAGCAGTTCTTC
CDR3 protein: CASSIARLARYNEQFF

J gene: TRBJ2-1
clone size: -
D gene: -
V gene: TRBV9
CDR3 DNA: TGTGCCAGCAGCTCTGGTCGGGATGAGCAGTTCTTC
CDR3 protein: CASSSGRDEQFF

J gene: TRBJ2-5
clone size: -
D gene: TRBD2
V gene: TRBV29-1
CDR3 DNA: TGCAGCGTTGAAGATTGGACTAGCGGGAGGGCTGAGACCCAGTACTTC
CDR3 protein: CSVEDWTSGRAETQYF

J gene: TRBJ2-1
clone size: -
D gene: -
V gene: TRBV5-1
CDR3 DNA: TGCGCCAGCAGGGGGGGCAGTTTTGGCCTGTGGAATGAGCAGTTCTTC
CDR3 protein: CASRGGSFGLWNEQFF

J gene: TRBJ2-1
clone size: -
D gene: TRBD2
V gene: TRBV18
CDR3 DNA: TGTGCCAGCTCCCACTCCGGGACTAGCTCCTACAATGAGCAGTTCTTC
CDR3 protein: CASSHSGTSSYNEQFF

J gene: TRBJ1-3
clone size: few
D gene: TRBD1
V gene: TRBV4-2
CDR3 DNA: TGTGCCAGCAGCCTGTTGCCGGGGACAGGGGGCGAGGGGAAGTCTGGAAACACCATATATTTT
CDR3 protein: CASSLLPGTGGEGKSGNTIYF

J gene: TRBJ1-5
clone size: -
D gene: -
V gene: TRBV6-5
CDR3 DNA: TGTGCCAGCAGTTACTCGGGGAAGGGATATCAGCCCCAGCATTTT
CDR3 protein: CASSYSGKGYQPQHF